The next 19 T cell receptor beta chains were all read from a single sample in a study of molecular identifiers for immune sequencing clone quantification. TCRdb processed the PCR reads anew with MiXCR; each CDR3 protein has one entry. This table holds under 600,000 distinct CDR3 sequences, about 21% found once. Sequencing was carried out using naive CD8+ T cells from blood, with Jurkat cell RNA spiked in. The subset was: FACS-sorted CD8+CD4-CCR7+CD45RA+ naive T cells. These receptor sequences come from a human donor in good health. Some libraries in this study had Jurkat cell RNA spiked in.

At least ten counts were recorded for this clonotype. The V gene is TRBV7-9, the J gene TRBJ1-1; D is uncertain. Germline CDR1 and CDR2: SEHNR and FQNEAQ (reference sequence). The germline V and J ends were trimmed by 1 base and 3 bases, with 9 bases remaining between them. The CDR3 consists of 14 residues. The CDR3 DNA sequence: TGTGCCAGCAGCTTAGGATCCGGTGACACTGAAGCTTTCTTT. Protein sequence: CASSLGSGDTEAFF. Combining the CDR3 with reference TRBV7-9 and TRBJ1-1 gives the whole variable domain DTGVSQNPRHKITKRGQNVTFRCDPISEHNRLYWYRQTLGQGPEFLTYFQNEAQLEKSRLLSDRFSAERPKGSFSTLEIQRTEQGDSAMYLCASSLGSGDTEAFFGQGTRLTVV.

This clonotype was seen a handful of times. The genes are TRBV19 and TRBJ1-5, with a weak D call TRBD1 (5 bases). Germline lookup yields CDR1 LNHDA and CDR2 SQIVND (reference sequence). Trimming removed 5 bases at V and 7 bases at J, with 18 bases between. The CDR3 length is 15 residues. DNA of the CDR3: TGTGCCAGTAGTCCAGCTCGGGGACTCGAACAGCCCCAGCATTTT. It specifies CASSPARGLEQPQHF.

Of note for this clonotype: A read error is possible here, since a much larger clone lies one base away. V is TRBV5-3 and J is TRBJ2-5, with 10 bases aligning to TRBD1. TRBV5-3 is flagged as an ORF with uncertain function. CDR3 size: 15 residues. J lost 4 bases, V lost 10 bases, and 13 bases had no gene match. CDR3: CACSYGQGGRETQYF. DNA of the CDR3: TGTGCCTGCAGCTACGGACAGGGGGGGCGAGAGACCCAGTACTTC.

CDR3 in amino acids: CASSQERQLVGNEQYF. The CDR3 nucleotides read TGTGCCAGCAGCCAAGAAAGGCAGTTAGTTGGGAACGAGCAGTACTTC. The chain is built from TRBV14 and TRBJ2-7; D unresolved. The V and J ends lost 0 bases and 5 bases respectively, with 17 bases between them. The CDR3 consists of 16 residues. CDR1 and CDR2 from the germline V gene are SGHDN and FVKESK.

This clonotype showed up many times. The V gene is TRBV7-9, the J gene TRBJ2-2; D unresolved. Trimming took off 7 bases at V and 0 bases at J, with 15 bases between the two ends. CDR1 and CDR2 (germline): SEHNR, FQNEAQ (reference sequence). CDR3 size: 16 residues. The CDR3 DNA sequence: TGTGCCAGCATCTCCGATGGGCAGACGAACACCGGGGAGCTGTTTTTT. Protein: CASISDGQTNTGELFF.

Regarding this clonotype: A much larger clonotype is one base distant, so this may be a read error. The chain couples TRBV15 to TRBJ2-5; D gene ambiguous. The CDR3 runs to 16 residues. The V gene's germline CDR1 is LNHNV and CDR2 YYDKDF (reference sequence). Between the trimmed V and J ends, which lost 4 bases and 2 bases, there was a span of 17 bases. DNA for the CDR3: TGTGCCACCAGCACAGCCGGGTGGGCAATACAAGAGACCCAGTACTTC. It is translated as CATSTAGWAIQETQYF.

Written as DNA, the CDR3 is TGTGCCAGCAGCTCCAGGGGAGGGAACTACTTGTACTTC. Protein sequence: CASSSRGGNYLYF. V usage is TRBV7-9 and J usage is TRBJ2-7; the D gene is possibly TRBD2 (7 bases). The CDR3 runs to 13 residues. Trimming took 4 bases from V and 12 from J, leaving 19 bases between them. The germline V gene encodes CDR1 SEHNR and CDR2 FQNEAQ (reference sequence).

The sample holds a few counts of this clonotype. This chain links TRBV6-4 with TRBJ1-1; perhaps TRBD1 as D (6 bases). The CDR3 runs to 14 residues. V lost 3 bases and J lost 5, with 13 bases in between. Germline V lookup: CDR1 MRHNA, CDR2 SNTAGT. Here the CDR3 reads CASSETGFGTEAFF. The CDR3 nucleotides are TGTGCCAGCAGTGAAACAGGGTTTGGGACTGAAGCTTTCTTT.

This clonotype was observed at least ten times. The rearrangement joins TRBV5-1 to TRBJ2-3; TRBD2 is a possible D gene (5 bases). The CDR3 totals 13 residues. Germline lookup yields CDR1 SGHRS and CDR2 YFSETQ. V was clipped by 4 bases and J by 6 bases, with 12 bases between them. CDR3 coding DNA: TGCGCCAGCAGCGTCAAATGGGAGGATACGCAGTATTTT. This codes for CASSVKWEDTQYF.

A note on this clonotype: This may come from a read error, since a much larger clone is one base off. This chain joins TRBV7-9 and TRBJ2-2; the D is unclear. Germline-derived CDR1 and CDR2 are SEHNR and FQNEAQ (reference sequence). Trimming took 3 bases from V and 6 from J, leaving 5 bases between them. The CDR3 extends over 12 amino acids. CDR3 region: CASSFMAGELFF. The CDR3 DNA reads TGTGCCAGCAGCTTCATGGCCGGGGAGCTGTTTTTT.

DNA of the CDR3: TGTGCCAGCAGTTTTAGCGGGGGGGCGGAGGCCCAGTACTTC. It yields the protein CASSFSGGAEAQYF. This chain connects TRBV27 to TRBJ2-5; 11 bases are shared with TRBD2. Per the germline V gene, CDR1 is MNHEY and CDR2 is SMNVEV (reference sequence). The junction had 6 bases not matched to a gene; V was cut back by 3 bases and J by 9 bases. The CDR3 has 14 amino acids.

This clonotype occurred a few times. The rearrangement uses TRBV28 and TRBJ2-1, with TRBD1 matching over 11 bases. Germline V gives CDR1 MDHEN, CDR2 SYDVKM. V lost 5 bases and J lost 10; bases outside the gene matches: 7. The CDR3 is 14 residues long. The CDR3 reads CASSPGTGGYEQFF. CDR3 nucleotides: TGTGCCAGCAGTCCCGGGACAGGGGGATACGAGCAGTTCTTC.

This clonotype turned up a few times. The chain recombines TRBV7-6 with TRBJ1-1, with no clear D. The CDR3 totals 15 residues. The germline gives CDR1 SGHVS, CDR2 FNYEAQ. Deletions cut 2 bases from V and 0 bases from J, with 10 bases between. CDR3 in DNA: TGTGCCAGCAGCTTAAAAGCGTCGGTGAACACTGAAGCTTTCTTT. It codes for CASSLKASVNTEAFF.

In the case of this clonotype: At one end the junction does not follow the germline gene, possibly because of a read error. The chain links TRBV18 to TRBJ2-5; D might be TRBD2 (6 bases). Germline V gene data show CDR1 as KGHSH and CDR2 as LQKENI. There are 13 residues in the CDR3. The CDR3 region has the DNA TGTGCCAGCTCACCACGGGGAGGAGAGACCCGGTACTTC. Protein: CASSPRGGETRYF.

To note about this clonotype: The CDR3 does not end in the conserved phenylalanine or tryptophan, so this is likely a read error. V and J are TRBV7-6 and TRBJ2-3; D might be TRBD1 (5 bases). Trimming stripped 4 bases from V and 2 bases from J, with 16 bases between. CDR1 and CDR2 from the germline V gene are SGHVS and FNYEAQ. The CDR3 runs to 16 residues. The CDR3 DNA is TGTGCCAGCAGCTCAACCAGGACATCGCCCACAGATACGCAGTATTCT. Protein sequence: CASSSTRTSPTDTQYS.

Here the CDR3 reads CASGLVLWPGQHF. The CDR3 coding sequence is TGTGCTAGTGGTTTGGTTCTATGGCCGGGCCAGCATTTT. The chain recombines TRBV12-5 with TRBJ1-5, with D uncertain. Trimming removed 0 bases at V and 12 bases at J, with 12 bases between. The CDR3 sequence is 13 residues long. The germline gives CDR1 LGHNT, CDR2 FRNRAP. Using reference TRBV12-5 and TRBJ1-5 for the parts outside the CDR3, the full variable domain is DARVTQTPRHKVTEMGQEVTMRCQPILGHNTVFWYRQTMMQGLELLAYFRNRAPLDDSGMPKDRFSAEMPDATLATLKIQPSEPRDSAVYFCASGLVLWPGQHFGDGTRLSIL.

This chain connects TRBV25-1 to TRBJ2-3; D may match TRBD1 or TRBD2 (5 bases each). Germline assignment: CDR1 MGHDK and CDR2 SYGVNS. The CDR3 spans 16 residues. Trimming cost V 2 bases and J 4 bases, with 16 bases left between them. CDR3 amino acids: CASSERGSVGADTQYF. The DNA for the CDR3 is TGTGCCAGCAGTGAAAGGGGTAGTGTGGGGGCAGATACGCAGTATTTT.

This clonotype has ten or more counts. This chain connects TRBV7-3 to TRBJ2-3; TRBD2 matches at 8 bases. CDR1 and CDR2 from the germline V gene are SGHTA and FQGTGA. The CDR3 loop spans 18 amino acids. V was pared by 2 bases and J by 1 base, with 11 bases of the junction left unmatched. CDR3: CASSLEVWREDGTDTQYF. DNA for the CDR3: TGTGCCAGCAGCTTAGAGGTCTGGCGGGAGGATGGCACAGATACGCAGTATTTT.

This clonotype has ten or more counts. The CDR3 DNA reads TGTGCCAGCAGTTTGTTTTCCAAGAACACTGAAGCTTTCTTT. It yields the protein CASSLFSKNTEAFF. The rearrangement joins TRBV28 to TRBJ1-1; no clear D gene. Trimming took off 3 bases at V and 1 base at J, with 9 bases between the two ends. From germline, CDR1 is MDHEN and CDR2 SYDVKM. CDR3 size: 14 residues.